These 19 T cell receptor beta chains were sequenced from one sample in a study of cytomegalovirus exposure and HLA in healthy donors. The PCR made use of 60 Vbeta and 13 Jbeta primers. The method was immunoSEQ multiplex PCR; TCRdb's version includes in-frame clones alone and lacks a portion of them. Of 150,000 to 200,000 clones in the sample, 80% were seen once. The sequencing sample was made of PBMCs. The receptors originated from a woman aged 40 to 50 in good health and CMV-seronegative.

The chain links TRBV25-1 to TRBJ1-1; D remains ambiguous. Trimming cost V 3 bases and J 4 bases, with 15 bases left between them. Germline CDR1 is MGHDK and CDR2 is SYGVNS. This CDR3 has 15 amino acids. This CDR3 reads CASSDSGSVGTEAFF. In DNA form, the CDR3 reads TGTGCCAGCAGTGATTCAGGTTCGGTGGGCACTGAAGCTTTCTTT.

This chain connects TRBV25-1 to TRBJ1-3; 7 positions match TRBD1. This CDR3 region has 14 residues. V lost 6 bases and J lost 2; bases outside the gene matches: 4. Looked up from germline, CDR1 is MGHDK and CDR2 is SYGVNS. The CDR3 region is CASRSGGAGNTIYF. The DNA of the CDR3 is TGTGCCAGCAGGTCAGGGGGTGCTGGAAACACCATATATTTT.

This chain links TRBV7-2 with TRBJ2-5, with 8 bases identical to TRBD2. This CDR3 is 17 amino acids long. Germline lookup yields CDR1 SGHTA and CDR2 FQGNSA. Trimming took 5 bases from V and 4 from J; bases not matched to a gene: 15. CDR3 nucleotide sequence: TGTGCCAGCAGCCTGCGGGGGGCGGGGGTGGGGAGAGAGACCCAGTACTTC. Its translation is CASSLRGAGVGRETQYF.

V and J are TRBV7-2 and TRBJ2-3; 7 nucleotides agree with TRBD1. The CDR3 sequence is 13 residues long. Germline-derived CDR1 and CDR2 are SGHTA and FQGNSA. V gave up 5 bases and J gave up 3 bases; unmatched junction bases: 2. CDR3 coding DNA: TGTGCCAGCAGCCGACAGGGTACAGATACGCAGTATTTT. It translates to CASSRQGTDTQYF.

The J gene is TRBJ2-7, the V gene TRBV25-1; perhaps TRBD2 as D (6 bases). Germline CDR1 is MGHDK and CDR2 is SYGVNS. V lost 10 bases and J lost 3, with 10 bases in between. The CDR3 length is 11 residues. CDR3 nucleotide sequence: TGTGCCACCCGGGGGAACTACGAGCAGTACTTC. Its translation: CATRGNYEQYF.

This chain uses TRBV10-3 with TRBJ1-6; D gene unclear. CDR1 ENHRY and CDR2 SYGVKD come from the germline V gene. The CDR3 sequence is 14 residues long. Trimming left V 11 bases short and J 5 bases short, with 16 bases between. CDR3 nucleotide sequence: TGTGCCTCCCAGATAGCGGCAGATAATTCACCCCTCCACTTT. It yields the protein CASQIAADNSPLHF.

V gene TRBV27 combines with J gene TRBJ2-7, with 10 bases identical to TRBD2. The CDR3 consists of 14 residues. The V segment lost 4 bases and the J segment 5 bases; nucleotides outside the gene matches: 5. CDR1 is MNHEY and CDR2 is SMNVEV in the germline V gene (reference sequence). The CDR3 is CASSWSGRADEQYF. The CDR3 region has the DNA TGTGCCAGCAGTTGGAGCGGGAGGGCCGACGAGCAGTACTTC.

The rearrangement uses TRBV5-1 and TRBJ2-7; possible D gene TRBD2, 6 bases. Germline CDR1 reads SGHRS; CDR2 reads YFSETQ. The CDR3 contains 12 residues. The germline V and J ends were trimmed by 2 bases and 6 bases, with 9 bases remaining between them. CDR3 protein: CASSFSAGEQYF. DNA of the CDR3: TGCGCCAGCAGCTTCTCAGCGGGCGAGCAGTACTTC. Full variable domain (rest looked up from reference TRBV5-1 and TRBJ2-7): KAGVTQTPRYLIKTRGQQVTLSCSPISGHRSVSWYQQTPGQGLQFLFEYFSETQRNKGNFPGRFSGRQFSNSRSEMNVSTLELGDSALYLCASSFSAGEQYFGPGTRLTVT.

In the case of this clone: Germline is not matched at one junction end, which may reflect a read error. The V call is TRBV7-9, the J call TRBJ1-2, with TRBD1 as a possible D gene (6 bases). Per germline, CDR1 SEHNR and CDR2 FQNEAQ (reference sequence). The CDR3 totals 14 residues. Here the CDR3 reads CSSSLGQINYGYTF. CDR3 nucleotide sequence: TGTTCCAGCAGCTTAGGACAGATCAACTATGGCTACACCTTC.

This clone occurred once. The V call is TRBV25-1, the J call TRBJ1-5; 11 bases map to TRBD1. J lost 6 bases, V lost 4 bases, and 8 bases had no gene match. Germline V gives CDR1 MGHDK, CDR2 SYGVNS. The CDR3 has 16 residues. Here the CDR3 reads CASSATGTGGTQPQHF. CDR3 nucleotides: TGTGCCAGCAGTGCCACCGGGACAGGGGGAACTCAGCCCCAGCATTTT.

The gene calls are TRBV6-5 and TRBJ1-2, with 10 positions matching TRBD1. Germline assignment: CDR1 MNHEY and CDR2 SVGAGI. V dropped 2 bases and J dropped 4; count of bases not matched to a gene: 4. The CDR3 totals 15 residues. The CDR3 sequence is CASSYRDRGGYGYTF. DNA of the CDR3: TGTGCCAGCAGTTACAGGGACAGGGGAGGCTATGGCTACACCTTC.

The count of this clone is one. The chain has TRBV6-5 and TRBJ1-4; no clear D gene. V was cut by 2 bases and J by 6 bases, with 10 bases left in between. The CDR3 totals 14 residues. Germline values: CDR1 MNHEY, CDR2 SVGAGI. The CDR3 region is CASSYGYSDEKLFF. The CDR3 region has the DNA TGTGCCAGCAGTTACGGTTATTCGGATGAAAAACTGTTTTTT.

This chain uses TRBV28 with TRBJ1-5; D gene unclear. Trimming removed 5 bases at V and 3 bases at J, with 14 bases between. Per germline, CDR1 MDHEN and CDR2 SYDVKM. The CDR3 length is 15 residues. The DNA of the CDR3 is TGTGCCAGCAGTCCACAATACGGGATCAATCAGCCCCAGCATTTT. It yields the protein CASSPQYGINQPQHF.

V gene TRBV5-8 combines with J gene TRBJ2-1, with 10 bases that match TRBD1. J was trimmed by 7 bases and V by 6 bases; bases with no gene match: 10. CDR3 size: 15 residues. Looked up from germline, CDR1 is SGHTS and CDR2 is YDEGEE. CDR3 DNA sequence: TGTGCCAGCAATGACCGGGACAGGGGTGGGAATGAGCAGTTCTTC. It yields the protein CASNDRDRGGNEQFF.

This chain links TRBV18 with TRBJ2-1, with 7 bases aligning to TRBD2. V shed 8 bases and J 7 bases; nucleotides not matched to a gene: 5. The CDR3 has 12 residues. Per germline, CDR1 KGHSH and CDR2 LQKENI. CDR3 sequence reads: CASTAGVNEQFF. DNA for the CDR3: TGTGCCAGCACGGCGGGGGTTAATGAGCAGTTCTTC.

This clone was seen a handful of times. The J gene is TRBJ1-3, the V gene TRBV4-3, with D possibly being TRBD1 (5 bases). The germline V and J ends were trimmed by 6 bases and 0 bases, with 12 bases remaining between them. Germline V CDR1 and CDR2: LGHNA, YSLEER. The CDR3 extends over 15 amino acids. In nucleotides, the CDR3 is TGCGCCAGCAGTCGACAGCCGCACTCTGGAAACACCATATATTTT. It is translated as CASSRQPHSGNTIYF.

The chain combines TRBV5-1 with TRBJ2-3, with 8 bases that match TRBD1. The CDR3 sequence is 15 residues long. V gave up 2 bases and J gave up 4 bases; unmatched junction bases: 6. Germline V gene sequence: CDR1 SGHRS, CDR2 YFSETQ. This CDR3 reads CASSLQGGSPDTQYF. The CDR3 bases are TGCGCCAGCAGCTTACAGGGGGGCTCCCCAGATACGCAGTATTTT.

The J gene is TRBJ2-1, the V gene TRBV7-9; 8 nucleotides agree with TRBD2. The CDR3 loop spans 18 amino acids. The ends lost 2 bases at V and 8 bases at J; junction bases unmatched: 17. Germline CDR1 SEHNR, CDR2 FQNEAQ (reference sequence). The CDR3 loop reads CASSLPNGGREGLDEQFF. The CDR3 region has the DNA TGTGCCAGCAGCTTACCAAACGGGGGTCGGGAGGGTTTGGATGAGCAGTTCTTC.

This chain links TRBV9 with TRBJ2-1; TRBD2 matches 7 bases. The trim removed 0 bases at V and 6 bases at J, leaving 6 bases unmatched. Germline V gene sequence: CDR1 SGDLS, CDR2 YYNGEE. The CDR3 runs 15 residues. The CDR3 here is CASSVVAGVSNEQFF. CDR3 nucleotides: TGTGCCAGCAGCGTAGTCGCGGGAGTTTCCAATGAGCAGTTCTTC. Filled out from reference TRBV9 and TRBJ2-1, the complete variable domain reads DSGVTQTPKHLITATGQRVTLRCSPRSGDLSVYWYQQSLDQGLQFLIQYYNGEERAKGNILERFSAQQFPDLHSELNLSSLELGDSALYFCASSVVAGVSNEQFFGPGTRLTVL.